This TCR beta chain is from a study of blood T cell repertoires in COVID-19. Study overall: There were acute and convalescent COVID-19 samples, and they came from the United States, Italy and Spain.

Seattle-derived patients entered the study during active infection and were followed longitudinally. TCRdb keeps only in-frame clones here, not all; method: immunoSEQ multiplex PCR. The sample yields about 230,000 clones, 81% seen once. The sequenced sample consisted of peripheral blood. This TCR derives from a woman at least 80 years old with COVID-19, enrolled during active disease.

The DNA of the CDR3 is TGTGCTAGTGGTGGGGCAGGCACACCCACCGGGGAGCTGTTTTTT. Translated: CASGGAGTPTGELFF. This chain uses TRBV12-5 with TRBJ2-2, with D maybe TRBD1 (5 bases). V lost 5 bases, J lost 4 bases, and 14 bases lay in between. The CDR3 consists of 15 residues. Germline values: CDR1 LGHNT, CDR2 FRNRAP.